The next 13 T cell receptor beta chains were all read from a single sample in a study of CD8 T cells in ankylosing spondylitis. Findings and limits, study-wide: Characteristic of ankylosing spondylitis blood, it appeared, was a TCR beta motif comprising several highly homologous variants.

The antigens of these receptors remain unknown. From the 5' RACE reads, TCRdb called clonotypes with MiXCR, one entry per CDR3 protein. The table has approximately 440,000 distinct CDR3 sequences, roughly a sixth seen once. The specimen was blood, either unsorted or a sorted T cell fraction (not recorded which). The receptors here all came from a male donor with ankylosing spondylitis.

This clonotype has only a few counts. The V and J genes are TRBV6-6 and TRBJ2-2; TRBD2 aligns across 7 bases. The CDR3 length is 13 residues. V was pared by 7 bases and J by 6 bases, with 5 bases of the junction left unmatched. CDR1 and CDR2 from the germline V gene are MNHNY and SVGAGI (reference sequence). CDR3 in DNA: TGTGCCAGCAAACTACTAGCGCCCGGGGAGCTGTTTTTT. The encoded protein is CASKLLAPGELFF.

The chain uses TRBV20-1 and TRBJ1-1, with 7 bases lining up with TRBD1. The junction had 4 bases not matched to a gene; V was cut back by 2 bases and J by 1 base. In germline, CDR1 is DFQATT, CDR2 SNEGSKA (reference sequence). The CDR3 is 14 residues long. CDR3 DNA: TGCAGTGCTAGATCAGACAGGGCGAACACTGAAGCTTTCTTT. Its protein is CSARSDRANTEAFF.

V usage is TRBV5-6 and J usage is TRBJ2-7; TRBD2 is a possible D gene (6 bases). CDR1 is SGHDT, CDR2 YYEEEE, per germline. The CDR3 loop spans 15 amino acids. Trimming pared 6 bases from V and 2 bases from J, leaving 18 bases between. CDR3 residues: CASTRGVAGPYEQYF. DNA for the CDR3: TGTGCCAGCACCCGCGGGGTAGCAGGGCCCTACGAGCAGTACTTC.

This clonotype was counted only a few times. The chain links TRBV12-3 or TRBV12-4 to TRBJ1-2, with unresolved D. The CDR3 length is 14 residues. The V gene lost 1 base and the J gene lost 3 bases, with 9 bases spanning the gap. The CDR3 bases are TGTGCCAGCAGTTTAGGTTGGGCCGACTATGGCTACACCTTC. Residues: CASSLGWADYGYTF.

The chain carries TRBV5-1 and TRBJ2-3, with D unresolved. This CDR3 spans 20 amino acids. V lost 0 bases and J lost 0, with 23 bases in between. Germline assignment: CDR1 SGHRS and CDR2 YFSETQ. CDR3 sequence: CASSLEPLSSGRYSTDTQYF. In DNA, the CDR3 is TGCGCCAGCAGCTTGGAACCTTTAAGTAGTGGCAGGTATAGCACAGATACGCAGTATTTT.

The chain joins TRBV7-9 to TRBJ2-7; possible D gene TRBD1, 6 bases. The CDR3 has 14 amino acids. Trimming removed 4 bases from V and 5 bases from J, with 15 bases in between. Per germline, CDR1 SEHNR and CDR2 FQNEAQ (reference sequence). The CDR3 spells CASSSSGVGDEQYF. CDR3 DNA sequence: TGTGCCAGCAGCTCCTCAGGGGTCGGCGACGAGCAGTACTTC.

The chain is built from TRBV28 and TRBJ2-3; a possible D gene is TRBD2 (6 bases). Germline V gene lookup returns CDR1 MDHEN and CDR2 SYDVKM. V was cut by 8 bases and J by 5 bases, with 20 bases left in between. This CDR3 has 15 residues. In DNA, the CDR3 is TGTGCCAGCTTCCCAGGAGGGTCCTACGGAGATACGCAGTATTTT. Protein: CASFPGGSYGDTQYF.

This chain joins TRBV7-9 and TRBJ1-5, with a possible D match to TRBD1 (6 bases). Germline assignment: CDR1 SEHNR and CDR2 FQNEAQ (reference sequence). The CDR3 runs 15 residues. Trimming took 7 bases from V and 0 from J, leaving 13 bases between them. In nucleotides, the CDR3 is TGTGCCAGCACCCCGGGGGACAATAGCAATCAGCCCCAGCATTTT. Protein: CASTPGDNSNQPQHF.

The genes are TRBV11-2 and TRBJ1-6; a possible D gene is TRBD1 (6 bases). This CDR3 comprises 18 residues. Germline V CDR1 and CDR2: SGHAT, FQNNGV. V lost 2 bases, J lost 9 bases, and 23 bases lay in between. CDR3 amino acids: CASSLRAGASSYGSPLHF. The CDR3 coding sequence is TGTGCCAGCAGCTTACGGGCAGGGGCAAGTTCTTACGGTTCACCCCTCCACTTT.

This clonotype has only a few counts. The rearrangement uses TRBV3-1 and TRBJ2-1; 8 bases match TRBD2. CDR1 is LGHDT, CDR2 YNNKEL, per germline (reference sequence). The CDR3 is 16 residues long. The junction had 12 bases not matched to a gene; V was cut back by 2 bases and J by 9 bases. The CDR3 DNA reads TGTGCCAGCAGCCAACCATCGGGCGGGACTAGTCCTGAGCAGTTCTTC. Translated: CASSQPSGGTSPEQFF.

The CDR3 loop reads CASSPGRANNSPLHF. As DNA, the CDR3 is TGTGCCAGCTCACCGGGCCGGGCCAATAATTCACCCCTCCACTTT. The chain carries TRBV18 and TRBJ1-6; D is unresolved. V was pared by 3 bases and J by 5 bases, with 11 bases between. CDR3 size: 15 residues. Germline-derived CDR1 and CDR2 are KGHSH and LQKENI.

This clonotype was seen a handful of times. V is TRBV10-3 and J is TRBJ2-7, with a weak D call TRBD2 (5 bases). Between the trimmed V and J ends, which lost 6 bases and 6 bases, there was a span of 12 bases. The CDR3 runs to 12 residues. Germline V gene data show CDR1 as ENHRY and CDR2 as SYGVKD. The DNA of the CDR3 is TGTGCCATCAGGAACGCGGCGGGCGAGCAGTACTTC. Encoded protein: CAIRNAAGEQYF.

This sequence joins TRBV7-2 and TRBJ2-2, with 9 bases identical to TRBD2. The V gene's germline CDR1 is SGHTA and CDR2 FQGNSA. The CDR3 has 15 amino acids. With V trimmed by 6 bases and J by 8 bases, 10 bases remained unmatched. CDR3 coding DNA: TGTGCCAGCAGATCGGCGGGAGGGCCTCGGGGGGAGCTGTTTTTT. It translates to CASRSAGGPRGELFF. Complete variable domain (other parts from reference TRBV7-2 and TRBJ2-2): GAGVSQSPSNKVTEKGKDVELRCDPISGHTALYWYRQSLGQGLEFLIYFQGNSAPDKSGLPSDRFSAERTGGSVSTLTIQRTQQEDSAVYLCASRSAGGPRGELFFGEGSRLTVL.